This T cell receptor beta chain emerged from a study of vaccination effects on CD4 cells after COVID-19. Sequencing was preceded by expansion of antigen-specific CD4+ T cells with viral peptide pools in the ViraFEST assay. After more than 8 days in culture, the CD4+ T cells were isolated. Vaccinated participants had no history of SARS-CoV-2 infection and tested negative for nucleocapsid antibodies. Cultures of some 2.2 million PBMC per well contained about 11 IU/ml IL-2 plus 10 ug/ml peptides. Half-medium exchanges with IL-2 medium took place on days 3 and 7. Sequenced by immunoSEQ multiplex PCR; TCRdb stores in-frame clones only, minus some. The sample shows about 41,000 clones, 70% to 85% of them seen only once. Points on this clone: The antigen remains unidentified.

This TCR was recovered from a human donor who received a COVID-19 vaccine. The sample in question was CD4+ T cells from PBMCs cultured with HCoV-NL63 spike peptides, obtained before COVID-19 vaccination.

The CDR3 loop reads CSVVHQYQETQYF. In DNA form, the CDR3 reads TGCAGCGTTGTACATCAGTACCAAGAGACCCAGTACTTC. This chain joins TRBV29-1 and TRBJ2-5; D is uncertain. Between the trimmed V and J ends, which lost 4 bases and 0 bases, there was a span of 9 bases. The CDR3 totals 13 residues. Per germline, CDR1 SQVTM and CDR2 ANQGSEA.